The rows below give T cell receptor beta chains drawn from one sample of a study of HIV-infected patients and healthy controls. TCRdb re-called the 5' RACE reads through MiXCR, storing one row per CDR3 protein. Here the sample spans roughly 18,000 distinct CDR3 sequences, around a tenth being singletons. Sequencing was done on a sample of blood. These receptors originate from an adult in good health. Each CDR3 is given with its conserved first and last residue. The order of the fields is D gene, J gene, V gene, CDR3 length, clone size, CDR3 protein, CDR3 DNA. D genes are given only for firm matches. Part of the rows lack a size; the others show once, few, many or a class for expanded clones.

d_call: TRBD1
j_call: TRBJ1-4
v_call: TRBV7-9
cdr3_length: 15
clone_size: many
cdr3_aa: CASTPQGTANEKLFF
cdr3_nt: TGTGCCAGCACCCCACAGGGGACAGCAAATGAAAAACTGTTTTTT

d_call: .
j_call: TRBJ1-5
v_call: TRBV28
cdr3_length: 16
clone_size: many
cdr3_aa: CASSFSLFGGNQPQHF
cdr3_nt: TGTGCCAGCAGTTTTTCATTATTTGGGGGCAATCAGCCCCAGCATTTT

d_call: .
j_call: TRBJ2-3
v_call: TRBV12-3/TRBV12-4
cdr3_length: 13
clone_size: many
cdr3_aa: CASSSGRVVTQYF
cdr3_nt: TGTGCCAGCAGTTCTGGTCGAGTAGTTACGCAGTATTTT

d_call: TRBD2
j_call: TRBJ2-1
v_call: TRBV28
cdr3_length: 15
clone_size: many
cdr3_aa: CASSLPSGRRHEQFF
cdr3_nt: TGTGCCAGCAGTCTCCCTAGCGGGAGACGCCATGAGCAGTTCTTC

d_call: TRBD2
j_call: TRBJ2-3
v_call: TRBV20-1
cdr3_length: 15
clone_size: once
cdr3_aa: CSARGAGAHTDTQYF
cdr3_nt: TGCAGTGCTAGGGGAGCGGGAGCACACACAGATACGCAGTATTTT

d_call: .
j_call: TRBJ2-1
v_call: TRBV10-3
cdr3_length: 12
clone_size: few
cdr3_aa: CAISPVANEQFF
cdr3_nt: TGTGCCATCAGCCCGGTAGCCAATGAGCAGTTCTTC

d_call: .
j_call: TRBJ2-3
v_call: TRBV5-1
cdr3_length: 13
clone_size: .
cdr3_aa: CASSWEPADTQYF
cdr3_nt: TGCGCCAGCAGCTGGGAGCCAGCAGATACGCAGTATTTT

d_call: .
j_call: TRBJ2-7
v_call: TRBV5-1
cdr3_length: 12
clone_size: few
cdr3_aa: CASSLEGNEQYF
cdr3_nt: TGCGCCAGCAGCTTGGAGGGCAACGAGCAGTACTTC

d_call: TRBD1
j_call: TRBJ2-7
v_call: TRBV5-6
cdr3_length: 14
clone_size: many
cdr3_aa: CASSRTDRVHEQYF
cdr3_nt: TGTGCCAGCAGCCGCACGGACAGGGTCCACGAGCAGTACTTC

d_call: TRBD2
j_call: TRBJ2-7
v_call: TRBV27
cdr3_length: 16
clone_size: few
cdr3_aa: CASSLVRAGGSYEQYF
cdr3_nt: TGTGCCAGCAGTTTGGTCAGGGCGGGGGGATCCTACGAGCAGTACTTC

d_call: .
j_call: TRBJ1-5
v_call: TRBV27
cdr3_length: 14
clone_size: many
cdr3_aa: CASSSSVRNQPQHF
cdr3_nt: TGTGCCAGCAGTTCTAGCGTGAGAAATCAGCCCCAGCATTTT

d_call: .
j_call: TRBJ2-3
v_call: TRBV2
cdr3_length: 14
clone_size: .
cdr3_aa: CASRGYLSTDTQYF
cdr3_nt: TGTGCCAGCAGGGGCTACCTTAGCACAGATACGCAGTATTTT

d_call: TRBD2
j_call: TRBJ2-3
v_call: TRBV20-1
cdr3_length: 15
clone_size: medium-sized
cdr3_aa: CSAIPGLAGTDTQYF
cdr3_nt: TGCAGTGCCATACCGGGACTAGCGGGAACAGATACGCAGTATTTT

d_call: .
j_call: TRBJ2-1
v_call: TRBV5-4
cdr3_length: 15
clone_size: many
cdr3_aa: CASSSTGTTFDEQFF
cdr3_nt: TGTGCCAGCAGCTCGACCGGGACGACATTCGATGAGCAGTTCTTC

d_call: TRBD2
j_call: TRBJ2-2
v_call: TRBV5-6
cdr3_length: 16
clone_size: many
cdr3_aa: CASSRLAGGDTGELFF
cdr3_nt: TGTGCCAGCAGCAGACTAGCGGGAGGGGACACCGGGGAGCTGTTTTTT

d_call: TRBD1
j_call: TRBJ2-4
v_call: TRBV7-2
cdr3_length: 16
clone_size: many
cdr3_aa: CASSPAGQVAKNIQYF
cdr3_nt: TGTGCCAGCAGCCCAGCCGGACAGGTGGCCAAAAACATTCAGTACTTC

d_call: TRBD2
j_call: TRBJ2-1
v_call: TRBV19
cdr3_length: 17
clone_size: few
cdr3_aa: CASSISGLAGVTDEQFF
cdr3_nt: TGTGCCAGTAGTATCTCGGGACTAGCGGGAGTGACGGATGAGCAGTTCTTC

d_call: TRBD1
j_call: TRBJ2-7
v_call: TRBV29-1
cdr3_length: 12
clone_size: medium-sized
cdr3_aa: CSAGQGQYEQYF
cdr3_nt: TGCAGCGCGGGACAGGGGCAGTACGAGCAGTACTTC

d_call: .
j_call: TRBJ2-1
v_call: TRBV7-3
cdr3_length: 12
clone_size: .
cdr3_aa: CASSLGFNEQFF
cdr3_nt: TGTGCCAGCAGCTTGGGATTCAATGAGCAGTTCTTC

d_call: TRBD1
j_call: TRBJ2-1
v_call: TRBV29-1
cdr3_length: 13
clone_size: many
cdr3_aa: CSVGTGTANEQFF
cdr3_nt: TGCAGCGTTGGGACAGGGACGGCCAATGAGCAGTTCTTC

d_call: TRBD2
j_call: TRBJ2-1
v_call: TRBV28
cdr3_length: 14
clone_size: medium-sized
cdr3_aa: CASSFGGSKNEQFF
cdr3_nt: TGTGCCAGCAGTTTTGGCGGGAGTAAGAATGAGCAGTTCTTC

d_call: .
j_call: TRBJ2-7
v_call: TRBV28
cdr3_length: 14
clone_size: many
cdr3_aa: CASSLPSRGYEQYF
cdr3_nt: TGTGCCAGCAGTTTGCCTAGCCGGGGCTACGAGCAGTACTTC

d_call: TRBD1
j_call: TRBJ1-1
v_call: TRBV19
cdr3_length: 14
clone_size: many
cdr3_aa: CASSISDRGTEAFF
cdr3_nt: TGTGCCAGTAGTATCTCCGACAGGGGGACTGAAGCTTTCTTT

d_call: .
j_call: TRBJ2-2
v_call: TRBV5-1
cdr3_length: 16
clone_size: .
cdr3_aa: CASSFERRVNTGELFF
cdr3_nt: TGCGCCAGCAGCTTCGAAAGGAGGGTGAACACCGGGGAGCTGTTTTTT

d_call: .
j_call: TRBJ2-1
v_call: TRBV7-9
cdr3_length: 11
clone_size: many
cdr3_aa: CASSPAYEQFF
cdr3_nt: TGTGCCAGCAGCCCGGCCTATGAGCAGTTCTTC

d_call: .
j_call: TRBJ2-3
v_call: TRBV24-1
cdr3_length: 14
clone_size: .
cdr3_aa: CATSDSGSTDTQYF
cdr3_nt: TGTGCCACCAGTGATTCCGGGAGCACAGATACGCAGTATTTT

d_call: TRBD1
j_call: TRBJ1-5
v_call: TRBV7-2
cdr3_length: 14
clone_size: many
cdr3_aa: CASSLGTGLQPQHF
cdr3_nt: TGTGCCAGCAGCTTAGGGACAGGGCTCCAGCCCCAGCATTTT

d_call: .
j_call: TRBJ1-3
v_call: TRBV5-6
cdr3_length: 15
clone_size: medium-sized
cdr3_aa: CASSLERRSGNTIYF
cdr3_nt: TGTGCCAGCAGCTTGGAACGGCGCTCTGGAAACACCATATATTTT

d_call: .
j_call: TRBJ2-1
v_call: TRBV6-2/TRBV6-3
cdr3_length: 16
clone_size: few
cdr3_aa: CASMGSPWEETDEQFF
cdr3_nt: TGTGCCAGCATGGGTAGTCCTTGGGAAGAAACAGATGAGCAGTTCTTC

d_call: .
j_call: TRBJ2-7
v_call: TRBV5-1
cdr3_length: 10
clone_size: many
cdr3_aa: CAIQREEQYF
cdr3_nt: TGCGCCATCCAGAGGGAAGAGCAGTACTTC

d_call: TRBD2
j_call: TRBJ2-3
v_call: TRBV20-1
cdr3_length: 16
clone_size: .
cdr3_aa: CSARAWVFSGADTQYF
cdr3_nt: TGCAGTGCTAGAGCTTGGGTTTTTAGCGGGGCAGATACGCAGTATTTT

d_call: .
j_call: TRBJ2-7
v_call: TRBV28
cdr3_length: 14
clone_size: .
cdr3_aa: CASSGNLGSYEQYF
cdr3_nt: TGTGCCAGCAGTGGGAATTTGGGGTCCTACGAGCAGTACTTC

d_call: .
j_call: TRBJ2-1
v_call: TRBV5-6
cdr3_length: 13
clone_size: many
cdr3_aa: CASSSPNWAEQFF
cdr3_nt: TGTGCCAGCAGCTCCCCTAACTGGGCCGAGCAGTTCTTC

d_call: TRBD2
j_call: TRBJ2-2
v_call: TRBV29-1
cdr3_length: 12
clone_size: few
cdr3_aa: CSAAGGDGELFF
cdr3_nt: TGCAGCGCCGCGGGGGGGGACGGGGAGCTGTTTTTT

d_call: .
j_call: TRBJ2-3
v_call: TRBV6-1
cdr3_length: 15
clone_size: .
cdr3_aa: CASSWSTGPSDTQYF
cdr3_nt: TGTGCCAGCAGTTGGAGTACAGGGCCCTCAGATACGCAGTATTTT

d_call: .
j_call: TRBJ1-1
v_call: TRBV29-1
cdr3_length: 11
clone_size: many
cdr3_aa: CSGRDSSEAFF
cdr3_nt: TGCAGCGGAAGAGACAGCTCTGAAGCTTTCTTT

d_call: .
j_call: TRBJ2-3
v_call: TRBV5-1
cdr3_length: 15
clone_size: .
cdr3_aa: CASSRSGLSTDTQYF
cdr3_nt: TGCGCCAGCAGCCGCTCGGGGCTGTCAACAGATACGCAGTATTTT

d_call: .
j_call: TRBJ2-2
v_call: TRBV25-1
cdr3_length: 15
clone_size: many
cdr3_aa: CASRRQDQNTGELFF
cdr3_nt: TGTGCCAGCCGGAGACAGGATCAGAACACCGGGGAGCTGTTTTTT

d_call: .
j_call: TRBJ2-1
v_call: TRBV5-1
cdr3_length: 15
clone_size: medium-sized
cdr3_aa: CASSLGSYSYNEQFF
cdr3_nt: TGCGCCAGCAGCTTGGGCTCTTACTCCTACAATGAGCAGTTCTTC

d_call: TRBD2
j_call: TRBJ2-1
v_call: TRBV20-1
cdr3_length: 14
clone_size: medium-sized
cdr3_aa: CSARTSGRANEQFF
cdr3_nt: TGCAGTGCTAGGACTAGCGGGAGGGCCAATGAGCAGTTCTTC

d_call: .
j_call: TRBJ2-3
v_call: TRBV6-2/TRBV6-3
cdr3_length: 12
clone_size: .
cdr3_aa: CASSFYGDTQYF
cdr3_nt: TGTGCCAGCAGTTTCTACGGAGATACGCAGTATTTT

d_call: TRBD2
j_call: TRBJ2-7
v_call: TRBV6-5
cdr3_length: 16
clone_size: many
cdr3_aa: CASSRSLAGGLYEQYF
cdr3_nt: TGTGCCAGCAGTCGGAGCCTAGCGGGAGGTTTGTACGAGCAGTACTTC

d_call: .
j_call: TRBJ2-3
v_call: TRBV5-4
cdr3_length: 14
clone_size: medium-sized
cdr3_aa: CASSSRPVTDTQYF
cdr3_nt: TGTGCCAGCAGCTCCCGACCCGTCACAGATACGCAGTATTTT

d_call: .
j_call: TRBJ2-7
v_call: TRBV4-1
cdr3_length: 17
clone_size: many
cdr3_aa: CASSQLPLGESSYEQYF
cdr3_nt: TGCGCCAGCAGCCAACTCCCGCTTGGGGAGAGCTCCTACGAGCAGTACTTC

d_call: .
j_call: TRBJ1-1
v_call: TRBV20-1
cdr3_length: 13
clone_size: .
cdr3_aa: CSAPWQMNTEAFF
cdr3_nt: TGCAGTGCCCCGTGGCAGATGAACACTGAAGCTTTCTTT

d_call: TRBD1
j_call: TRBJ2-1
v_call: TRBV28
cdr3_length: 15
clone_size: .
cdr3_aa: CASSKTGGFYNEQFF
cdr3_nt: TGTGCCAGCAGTAAGACAGGGGGCTTTTACAATGAGCAGTTCTTC

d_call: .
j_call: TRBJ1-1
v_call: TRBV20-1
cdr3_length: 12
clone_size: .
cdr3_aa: CSAREGGGVAFF
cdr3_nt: TGCAGTGCTAGAGAGGGGGGAGGTGTAGCTTTCTTT

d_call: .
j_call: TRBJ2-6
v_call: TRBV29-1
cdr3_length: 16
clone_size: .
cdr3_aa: CSVGTAPLPGANVLTF
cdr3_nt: TGCAGCGTGGGAACAGCCCCCCTCCCTGGGGCCAACGTCCTGACTTTC

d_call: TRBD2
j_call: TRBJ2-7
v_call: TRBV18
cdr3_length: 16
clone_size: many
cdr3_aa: CASSPGTSGGGYEQYF
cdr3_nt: TGTGCCAGCTCACCCGGGACTAGCGGAGGGGGTTACGAGCAGTACTTC

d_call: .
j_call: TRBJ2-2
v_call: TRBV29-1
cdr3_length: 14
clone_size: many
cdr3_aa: CSVSSGSNTGELFF
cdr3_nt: TGCAGCGTCTCCTCTGGCTCTAACACCGGGGAGCTGTTTTTT

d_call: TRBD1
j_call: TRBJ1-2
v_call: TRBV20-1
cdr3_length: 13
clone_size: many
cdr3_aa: CSATGTGGYGYTF
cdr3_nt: TGCAGTGCTACCGGGACAGGGGGCTATGGCTACACCTTC

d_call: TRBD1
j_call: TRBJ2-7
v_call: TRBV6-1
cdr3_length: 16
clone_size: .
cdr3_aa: CASSAYRTGISYEQYF
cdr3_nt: TGTGCCAGCAGTGCATATCGGACAGGGATTTCCTACGAGCAGTACTTC

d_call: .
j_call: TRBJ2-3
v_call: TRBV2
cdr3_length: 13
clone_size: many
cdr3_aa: CASNGGYTDTQYF
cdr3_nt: TGTGCCAGCAACGGCGGATACACAGATACGCAGTATTTT

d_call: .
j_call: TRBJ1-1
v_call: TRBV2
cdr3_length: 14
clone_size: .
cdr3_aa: CASSEGRQNTEAFF
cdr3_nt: TGTGCCAGCAGTGAGGGGCGGCAGAACACTGAAGCTTTCTTT

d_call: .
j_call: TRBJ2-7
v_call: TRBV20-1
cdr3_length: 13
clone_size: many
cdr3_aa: CSAREVDSDEQYF
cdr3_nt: TGCAGTGCTAGAGAGGTAGATTCGGACGAGCAGTACTTC